The clone carrying this TCR beta chain was recorded many times. Its antigen is undetermined. The source of the sample is a study of identical twins. In TCRdb, the 5' RACE reads were re-called with MiXCR into one record per CDR3 protein. The sample includes about 700,000 distinct CDR3 sequences, around 8.3% of them seen just once. Findings of the study overall: Memory repertoires showed no such pattern, whereas abundant cord blood beta clonotypes carried fewer insertions.

CDR3 length: 14 amino acids. V lost 4 bases to trimming and J lost 7 bases, with 11 bases between them. This sample was shared with a second study, whose subject was yellow fever vaccine responses in identical twins.

The chain joins TRBV12-3 or TRBV12-4 to TRBJ1-6; D gene uncertain. Sequencing input: PBMCs. The receptor was isolated from a woman aged 18-30 years in good health. The CDR3 reads CASSSSGSNSPLHF. CDR3 nucleotide sequence: TGTGCCAGCAGTTCATCCGGGAGCAATTCACCCCTCCACTTT.